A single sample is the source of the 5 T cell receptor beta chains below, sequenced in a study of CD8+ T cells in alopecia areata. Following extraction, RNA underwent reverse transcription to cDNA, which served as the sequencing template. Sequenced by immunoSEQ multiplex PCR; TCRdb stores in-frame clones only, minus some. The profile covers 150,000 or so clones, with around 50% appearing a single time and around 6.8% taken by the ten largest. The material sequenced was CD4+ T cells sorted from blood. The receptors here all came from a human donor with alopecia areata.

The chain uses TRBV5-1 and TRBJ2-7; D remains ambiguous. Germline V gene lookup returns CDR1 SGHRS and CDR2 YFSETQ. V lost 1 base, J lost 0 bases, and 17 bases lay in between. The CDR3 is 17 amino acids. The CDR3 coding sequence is TGCGCCAGCAGCTTGTCGGTGACCGGGCAAAGCTCCTACGAGCAGTACTTC. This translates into CASSLSVTGQSSYEQYF.

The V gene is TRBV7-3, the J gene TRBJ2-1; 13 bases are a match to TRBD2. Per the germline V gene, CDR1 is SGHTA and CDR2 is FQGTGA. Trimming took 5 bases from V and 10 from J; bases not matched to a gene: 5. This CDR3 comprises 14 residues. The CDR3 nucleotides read TGTGCCAGCAGCGGGACTAGCGGGAAGGGGGAGCAGTTCTTC. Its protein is CASSGTSGKGEQFF.

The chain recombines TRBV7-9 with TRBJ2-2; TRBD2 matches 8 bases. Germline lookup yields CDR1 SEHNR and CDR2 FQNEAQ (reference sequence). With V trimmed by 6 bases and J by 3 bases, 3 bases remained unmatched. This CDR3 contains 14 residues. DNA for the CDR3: TGTGCCAGCAGGAAAGCGGGAGACACCGGGGAGCTGTTTTTT. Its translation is CASRKAGDTGELFF.

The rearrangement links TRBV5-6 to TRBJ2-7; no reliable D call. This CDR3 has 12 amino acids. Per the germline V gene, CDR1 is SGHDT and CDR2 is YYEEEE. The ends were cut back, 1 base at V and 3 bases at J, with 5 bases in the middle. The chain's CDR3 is CASSLSGYEQYF. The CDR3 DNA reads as TGTGCCAGCAGCTTGTCGGGCTACGAGCAGTACTTC. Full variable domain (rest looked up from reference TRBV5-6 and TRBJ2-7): DAGVTQSPTHLIKTRGQQVTLRCSPKSGHDTVSWYQQALGQGPQFIFQYYEEEERQRGNFPDRFSGHQFPNYSSELNVNALLLGDSALYLCASSLSGYEQYFGPGTRLTVT.

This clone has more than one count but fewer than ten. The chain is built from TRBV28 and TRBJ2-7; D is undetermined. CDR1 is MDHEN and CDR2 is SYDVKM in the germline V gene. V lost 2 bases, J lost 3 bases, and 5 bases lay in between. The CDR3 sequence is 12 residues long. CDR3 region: CASSLRGYEQYF. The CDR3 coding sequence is TGTGCCAGCAGTTTACGAGGCTACGAGCAGTACTTC.